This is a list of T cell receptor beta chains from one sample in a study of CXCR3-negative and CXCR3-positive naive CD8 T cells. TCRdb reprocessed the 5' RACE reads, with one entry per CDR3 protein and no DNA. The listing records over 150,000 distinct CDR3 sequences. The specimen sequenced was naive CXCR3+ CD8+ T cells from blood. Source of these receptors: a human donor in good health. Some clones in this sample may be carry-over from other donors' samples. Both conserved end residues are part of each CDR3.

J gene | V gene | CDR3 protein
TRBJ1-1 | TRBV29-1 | CSVELLDRPNTEAFF
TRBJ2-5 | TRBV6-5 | CASSYSAGETQYF
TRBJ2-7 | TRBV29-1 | CSVELAGAYYEQYF
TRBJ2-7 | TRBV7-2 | CASSPTITNYEQYF
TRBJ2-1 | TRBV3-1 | CASSQDEKGGTPNEQFF
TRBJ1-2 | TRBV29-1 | CSVDSGFYGYTF
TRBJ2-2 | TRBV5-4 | CASSGSDRTNTGELFF
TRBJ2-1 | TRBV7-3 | CASSSGGAVDEQFF
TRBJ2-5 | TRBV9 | CASSVDGSIGEETQYF
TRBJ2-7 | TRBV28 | CASSFGLAGGLLSYEQYF
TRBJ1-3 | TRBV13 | CASSDPGGNTIYF
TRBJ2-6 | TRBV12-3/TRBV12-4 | CASIGQLSGANVLTF
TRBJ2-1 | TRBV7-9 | CASSSGQTGEQFF
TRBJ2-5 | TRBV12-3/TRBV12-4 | CASSETTGSETQYF
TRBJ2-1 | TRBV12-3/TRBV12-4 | CASRGSSAYNEQFF
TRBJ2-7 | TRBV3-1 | CASSLWTSGRYEQYF